This TCR beta chain was recovered during a study of OX40 agonist ivuxolimab in advanced cancers. The wider study: The patients' treatment was ivuxolimab, an agonistic anti-OX40 (CD134) antibody.

The CDR3 loop spans 14 amino acids. The germline CDR1 and CDR2 sequences are MDHEN and SYDVKM. The J segment lost 3 bases and the V segment lost 5 bases, leaving 6 bases of the junction unmatched. This clone appeared once. Measured with immunoSEQ multiplex PCR; TCRdb has only the in-frame clones, and not every one. The sample shows some 34,000 clones, roughly 84% of them seen only once. This TCR derives from an adult with an advanced solid tumor such as melanoma, head and neck, liver or kidney cancer. This sequence joins TRBV28 and TRBJ2-7; 8 bases are shared with TRBD1. The starting material was CD4+ or CD8+ T cells sorted from blood, obtained in a trial of the OX40 agonist ivuxolimab. Written as DNA, the CDR3 is TGTGCCAGCAGTCTCAGGGGGCTCGGCTACGAGCAGTACTTC. The encoded protein is CASSLRGLGYEQYF.